The 25 T cell receptor beta chains below come from one sample, sequenced in a study of blood T cell repertoires in COVID-19. TCRdb's copy holds only in-frame clones and misses some; the assay was immunoSEQ multiplex PCR. The sample has around 63,000 clones, approximately 88% seen once. Sequencing was performed on peripheral blood. The receptors derive from a man aged 55 to 70 with COVID-19, enrolled during active disease.

This chain uses TRBV10-3 with TRBJ1-4; TRBD1 might be the D (6 bases). Germline V gene sequence: CDR1 ENHRY, CDR2 SYGVKD. V lost 4 bases to trimming and J lost 8 bases, with 11 bases between them. The CDR3 contains 13 residues. CDR3 sequence (DNA): TGTGCCATCAGTGTGGACAGTGAAGAAAAACTGTTTTTT. It yields the protein CAISVDSEEKLFF.

The chain recombines TRBV18 with TRBJ2-7; 7 bases are a match to TRBD2. CDR1 and CDR2 (germline): KGHSH, LQKENI. This CDR3 is built from 15 residues. The trim removed 0 bases at V and 4 bases at J, leaving 6 bases unmatched. The CDR3 DNA is TGTGCCAGCTCACCACCGAGCGGGATAAATTACGAGCAGTACTTC. It yields the protein CASSPPSGINYEQYF.

The table lists this clone with a few counts. The chain employs TRBV28 and TRBJ2-3; 12 nucleotides align to TRBD1. V lost 10 bases to trimming and J lost 6 bases; unmatched junction nucleotides: 8. The CDR3 loop spans 14 amino acids. Looked up from germline, CDR1 is MDHEN and CDR2 is SYDVKM. DNA for the CDR3: TGTGCCACCTGGGACAGGGGGCGCAGGGATACGCAGTATTTT. Protein: CATWDRGRRDTQYF. Complete variable domain (other parts from reference TRBV28 and TRBJ2-3): DVKVTQSSRYLVKRTGEKVFLECVQDMDHENMFWYRQDPGLGLRLIYFSYDVKMKEKGDIPEGYSVSREKKERFSLILESASTNQTSMYLCATWDRGRRDTQYFGPGTRLTVL.

The rearrangement joins TRBV7-3 to TRBJ2-3; TRBD1 might be the D (5 bases). Trimming removed 2 bases at V and 2 bases at J, with 11 bases between. Germline V gives CDR1 SGHTA, CDR2 FQGTGA. The CDR3 has 15 residues. The CDR3 DNA sequence: TGTGCCAGCAGCTTAGACCAGGGTATCACAGATACGCAGTATTTT. Encoded protein: CASSLDQGITDTQYF.

The chain employs TRBV7-9 and TRBJ1-6, with D hard to call. This CDR3 region has 14 residues. V was clipped by 3 bases and J by 9 bases, with 12 bases between them. Germline V gives CDR1 SEHNR, CDR2 FQNEAQ (reference sequence). The CDR3 is CASSLRSEGSPLHF. The CDR3 DNA follows: TGTGCCAGCAGCTTGAGGAGCGAAGGTTCACCCCTCCACTTT.

This clone was picked up a small number of times. V usage is TRBV25-1 and J usage is TRBJ2-3, with 10 bases that match TRBD2. V dropped 7 bases and J dropped 6; count of bases not matched to a gene: 10. The germline V gene encodes CDR1 MGHDK and CDR2 SYGVNS. This CDR3 spans 15 amino acids. The CDR3 protein is CASTVAGGGYDTQYF. The DNA for the CDR3 is TGTGCCAGCACTGTAGCGGGGGGCGGGTACGATACGCAGTATTTT.

The CDR3 loop is CASSPASATYEQYF. The CDR3 DNA reads TGTGCCAGCAGCCCGGCTAGCGCGACCTACGAGCAGTACTTC. This chain links TRBV6-5 with TRBJ2-7, with D maybe TRBD2 (6 bases). Trimming removed 6 bases from V and 2 bases from J, with 14 bases in between. CDR1 is MNHEY and CDR2 is SVGAGI in the germline V gene. The CDR3 spans 14 residues.

The rearrangement uses TRBV2 and TRBJ1-3; 7 positions agree with TRBD1. Germline CDR1 is SNHLY and CDR2 is FYNNEI. The V gene end was trimmed by 4 bases and the J gene end by 0 bases; junction bases not matched to a gene: 3. The CDR3 has 15 amino acids. In DNA, the CDR3 is TGTGCCAGCAGTGCCGGGACAGTCTCTGGAAACACCATATATTTT. This encodes CASSAGTVSGNTIYF.

This chain joins TRBV19 and TRBJ2-1, with D perhaps matching TRBD1 (6 bases). Per the germline V gene, CDR1 is LNHDA and CDR2 is SQIVND (reference sequence). V lost 3 bases to trimming and J lost 12 bases, with 21 bases between them. The CDR3 covers 15 residues. The CDR3 DNA is TGTGCCAGTAGTATCGCCAGGGGTACAATGATCGGGCAGTTCTTC. Amino acid sequence: CASSIARGTMIGQFF. Full variable domain (remainder filled in from reference TRBV19 and TRBJ2-1): DGGITQSPKYLFRKEGQNVTLSCEQNLNHDAMYWYRQDPGQGLRLIYYSQIVNDFQKGDIAEGYSVSREKKESFPLTVTSAQKNPTAFYLCASSIARGTMIGQFFGPGTRLTVL.

J is TRBJ2-7 and V is TRBV10-2; D is possibly TRBD1 (6 bases). The germline V and J ends were trimmed by 6 bases and 5 bases, with 17 bases remaining between them. This CDR3 region has 14 residues. In germline, CDR1 is WSHSY, CDR2 SAAADI. Here the CDR3 reads CASRRLQGPHEQYF. The CDR3 DNA reads TGCGCCAGCAGGCGACTACAGGGCCCCCACGAGCAGTACTTC.

V and J are TRBV19 and TRBJ2-7; 7 bases align to TRBD1. Germline loops: CDR1 LNHDA, CDR2 SQIVND (reference sequence). The CDR3 has 14 amino acids. V lost 6 bases to trimming and J lost 2 bases; unmatched junction nucleotides: 7. In DNA, the CDR3 is TGTGCCAGTAGCTTTCCGGGACAGCCCTACGAGCAGTACTTC. Encoded protein: CASSFPGQPYEQYF.

The V gene is TRBV30, the J gene TRBJ2-3, with D maybe TRBD2 (5 bases). V shed 8 bases and J shed 8 bases, with 23 bases lying between them. The CDR3 runs 14 residues. Germline CDR1 and CDR2: GTSNPN and SVGIG (reference sequence). In DNA form, the CDR3 reads TGTGCCGGCGAGGGCGGGCCTTCACAGCCTACGCAGTATTTT. This encodes CAGEGGPSQPTQYF.

CDR3 in DNA: TGTGCCAGCACCAATAACTTAGGGGAAAATGGCTACACCTTC. It specifies CASTNNLGENGYTF. The V call is TRBV11-2, the J call TRBJ1-2; a possible D gene is TRBD1 (5 bases). The CDR3 runs to 14 residues. CDR1 and CDR2 from the germline V gene are SGHAT and FQNNGV. Trimming stripped 7 bases from V and 6 bases from J, with 18 bases between.

A single count supports this clone. V gene TRBV6-6 combines with J gene TRBJ2-3; 10 bases agree with TRBD2. Trimming removed 3 bases from V and 0 bases from J; junction bases left unmatched: 3. The CDR3 length is 16 residues. Germline CDR1 reads MNHNY; CDR2 reads SVGAGI (reference sequence). DNA for the CDR3: TGTGCCAGCAGTTATGGAGCGGGGGGGAGCACAGATACGCAGTATTTT. This encodes CASSYGAGGSTDTQYF.

This chain links TRBV4-1 with TRBJ1-1, with D unclear. The germline V and J ends were trimmed by 1 base and 4 bases, with 10 bases remaining between them. The CDR3 runs 14 residues. Germline V gene lookup returns CDR1 MGHRA and CDR2 YSYEKL. The CDR3: CASSQGQVGTEAFF. CDR3 nucleotide sequence: TGCGCCAGCAGCCAAGGGCAGGTCGGCACTGAAGCTTTCTTT.

This chain connects TRBV6-6 to TRBJ1-5; perhaps TRBD1 as D (5 bases). CDR1 and CDR2 (germline): MNHNY, SVGAGI (reference sequence). V was pared by 6 bases and J by 6 bases, with 15 bases between. This CDR3 region has 14 residues. The CDR3 region has the DNA TGTGCCAGCAGGGACGGGGGAGAGGGTCAGCCCCAGCATTTT. It is translated as CASRDGGEGQPQHF.

The chain combines TRBV18 with TRBJ2-1; TRBD1 matches at 9 bases. Germline CDR1 KGHSH, CDR2 LQKENI. The V segment lost 6 bases and the J segment 8 bases; nucleotides outside the gene matches: 17. The CDR3 consists of 17 residues. The chain's CDR3 is CASSPTSTGTGRDEQFF. The CDR3 DNA sequence: TGTGCCAGCTCCCCTACGAGTACGGGGACAGGGAGAGATGAGCAGTTCTTC. The full variable domain, with the rest looked up from reference TRBV18 and TRBJ2-1, is NAGVMQNPRHLVRRRGQEARLRCSPMKGHSHVYWYRQLPEEGLKFMVYLQKENIIDESGMPKERFSAEFPKEGPSILRIQQVVRGDSAAYFCASSPTSTGTGRDEQFFGPGTRLTVL.

This clone appeared once. V is TRBV28 and J is TRBJ2-2, with D perhaps TRBD1 (6 bases). Trimming took 5 bases from V and 7 from J, leaving 14 bases between them. CDR3 length equals 14 residues. Germline assignment: CDR1 MDHEN and CDR2 SYDVKM. CDR3 sequence: CASSQTQGIGELFF. Here the CDR3 DNA reads TGTGCCAGCAGTCAAACACAGGGCATCGGGGAGCTGTTTTTT.

This clone was counted between two and nine times. The gene calls are TRBV5-1 and TRBJ2-5; a weak D match, TRBD1 (6 bases). Germline V gives CDR1 SGHRS, CDR2 YFSETQ. The CDR3 consists of 14 residues. Trimming stripped 0 bases from V and 5 bases from J, with 11 bases between. DNA of the CDR3: TGCGCCAGCAGCTTGGTGGGGGCGCAGGAGACCCAGTACTTC. Translation: CASSLVGAQETQYF.

The chain is built from TRBV5-1 and TRBJ2-3; 10 bases line up with TRBD1. Trimming removed 4 bases from V and 3 bases from J; junction bases left unmatched: 5. The CDR3 covers 15 residues. The germline CDR1 and CDR2 sequences are SGHRS and YFSETQ. CDR3 DNA sequence: TGCGCCAGCAGCAGATCGGGACAGGGGACAGATACGCAGTATTTT. This gives the protein CASSRSGQGTDTQYF.

The gene calls are TRBV19 and TRBJ2-3, with 12 nucleotides matching TRBD2. Germline values: CDR1 LNHDA, CDR2 SQIVND (reference sequence). The ends lost 8 bases at V and 1 base at J; junction bases unmatched: 4. This CDR3 spans 15 amino acids. Here the CDR3 DNA reads TGTGCCAGTGCTAGCGGGAGGGGAGGCACAGATACGCAGTATTTT. Translation gives CASASGRGGTDTQYF. The full variable domain, with the rest looked up from reference TRBV19 and TRBJ2-3, is DGGITQSPKYLFRKEGQNVTLSCEQNLNHDAMYWYRQDPGQGLRLIYYSQIVNDFQKGDIAEGYSVSREKKESFPLTVTSAQKNPTAFYLCASASGRGGTDTQYFGPGTRLTVL.

The gene calls are TRBV3-1 (or the pseudogene TRBV3-2) and TRBJ1-1; no firm D call. Germline V gives CDR1 LGHDT, CDR2 YNNKEL (reference sequence). Between the trimmed V and J ends, which lost 2 bases and 0 bases, there was a span of 7 bases. The CDR3 covers 14 residues. CDR3 nucleotides: TGTGCCAGCAGCCAACGAGAGTTGAACACTGAAGCTTTCTTT. Encoded protein: CASSQRELNTEAFF.

The V gene is TRBV6-5, the J gene TRBJ1-1, with D hard to call. CDR3 length equals 14 residues. Between the trimmed V and J ends, which lost 7 bases and 1 base, there was a span of 13 bases. Germline V gives CDR1 MNHEY, CDR2 SVGAGI. CDR3 coding DNA: TGTGCCAGCATAACTTCGGGAGGGAACACTGAAGCTTTCTTT. This codes for CASITSGGNTEAFF.

The V and J genes are TRBV28 and TRBJ2-7; a weak D match, TRBD1 (6 bases). This CDR3 contains 14 residues. In germline, CDR1 is MDHEN, CDR2 SYDVKM. Trimming stripped 4 bases from V and 2 bases from J, with 12 bases between. This chain's CDR3 is CASSSGQLTYEQYF. In DNA, the CDR3 is TGTGCCAGCAGTTCCGGACAGCTAACCTACGAGCAGTACTTC.

The rearrangement links TRBV11-3 to TRBJ2-1; D is unresolved. The CDR3 length is 14 residues. The V gene's germline CDR1 is SGHNT and CDR2 YENEEA. V was cut by 0 bases and J by 3 bases, with 6 bases left in between. This chain's CDR3 is CASSLDPDYNEQFF. As DNA, the CDR3 is TGTGCCAGCAGCTTAGATCCAGACTACAATGAGCAGTTCTTC.